These T cell receptor beta chains were read from a single sample in a study of shared T cell receptors in the human thymus. Only in-frame clones appear in the TCRdb table, and some are missing; sequencing was by immunoSEQ multiplex PCR. This sample carries almost 550,000 clones, 75% to 85% of them seen once, and the ten largest clones take more than 0.01%. These same data were also listed under a study on human thymus T cells.

The sample taken for sequencing was thymocytes. The source of these receptors is a boy under two years old with a congenital heart defect. Each CDR3 is given without its conserved first and last residue. The D gene is left open where the match is weak.

v_gene: TRBV6-5; d_gene: TRBD1; j_gene: TRBJ1-5; CDR3aa: ASSALTGDAQPQH
v_gene: TRBV21-1; d_gene: NA; j_gene: TRBJ2-7; CDR3aa: ASSGPVTYEQY
v_gene: TRBV7-9; d_gene: NA; j_gene: TRBJ1-5; CDR3aa: ASSLGGSPQPQH
v_gene: TRBV9; d_gene: NA; j_gene: TRBJ2-1; CDR3aa: ASSPPEGAGSYNEQF
v_gene: TRBV2; d_gene: NA; j_gene: TRBJ1-4; CDR3aa: ATQGGANEKLF
v_gene: TRBV14; d_gene: TRBD2; j_gene: TRBJ2-7; CDR3aa: ASSIGTSGYYEQY
v_gene: TRBV7-6; d_gene: TRBD2; j_gene: TRBJ2-1; CDR3aa: ASSLGLYNEQF
v_gene: TRBV4-3; d_gene: NA; j_gene: TRBJ2-1; CDR3aa: ASSQPSSTSNEQF
v_gene: TRBV28; d_gene: NA; j_gene: TRBJ1-3; CDR3aa: ASSPARRVVGNTIY
v_gene: TRBV7-2; d_gene: NA; j_gene: TRBJ1-2; CDR3aa: ASSLLPLGGAPGYGYT
v_gene: TRBV4-1; d_gene: TRBD2; j_gene: TRBJ2-7; CDR3aa: ASSHPLGTSGVHSYEQY
v_gene: TRBV6-5; d_gene: TRBD1; j_gene: TRBJ2-5; CDR3aa: ASSIGTGETQY
v_gene: TRBV4-3; d_gene: NA; j_gene: TRBJ2-7; CDR3aa: ASSPTSLTPIGTYEQY
v_gene: TRBV28; d_gene: NA; j_gene: TRBJ1-5; CDR3aa: ASSLWGRGINQPQH
v_gene: TRBV6-1; d_gene: TRBD2; j_gene: TRBJ2-7; CDR3aa: ASSDIACRAGCYEQY
v_gene: TRBV7-9; d_gene: NA; j_gene: TRBJ2-1; CDR3aa: ASKSENEQF
v_gene: TRBV5-4; d_gene: TRBD2; j_gene: TRBJ2-1; CDR3aa: ASSLVASGMHEQF
v_gene: TRBV11-2; d_gene: TRBD2; j_gene: TRBJ2-7; CDR3aa: ASSRYRRREAYEQY
v_gene: TRBV7-8; d_gene: NA; j_gene: TRBJ2-7; CDR3aa: ASSPTLSYEQY
v_gene: TRBV15; d_gene: TRBD1; j_gene: TRBJ1-1; CDR3aa: ATSLWPGGTEAF
v_gene: TRBV10-3; d_gene: NA; j_gene: TRBJ1-1; CDR3aa: ASSPRRWTEAF
v_gene: TRBV5-1; d_gene: TRBD2; j_gene: TRBJ2-1; CDR3aa: ASSLAPGLAGGSYNEQF
v_gene: TRBV13; d_gene: NA; j_gene: TRBJ2-3; CDR3aa: ASSLAGVSTDTQY
v_gene: TRBV5-1; d_gene: TRBD2; j_gene: TRBJ2-3; CDR3aa: ASSKGLASCTDTQY
v_gene: TRBV19; d_gene: NA; j_gene: TRBJ1-2; CDR3aa: ASSPPEGQGYT
v_gene: TRBV28; d_gene: NA; j_gene: TRBJ1-2; CDR3aa: ASSRRGDYT
v_gene: TRBV5-1; d_gene: NA; j_gene: TRBJ2-3; CDR3aa: ATLTDTQY